The subject of this entry is one T cell receptor beta chain. Its antigen is not known. V lost 5 bases and J 10 bases, leaving 17 bases between the germline ends. There are 14 residues in the CDR3. Germline CDR1 MNHNS, CDR2 SASEGT. TCRdb reprocessed the reads with MiXCR, giving one entry per CDR3 protein. The sample has 150,000 to 200,000 distinct CDR3 sequences, roughly 9.8% seen once. The data belong to a study of T cell repertoires in cytomegalovirus infection. Study in general: From public TCR beta signatures came an indication of both CMV infection and matching HLA type. Overall study results and limits: Dominant in the ex vivo response were TCR beta clonotypes restricted by HLA-C and specific for CMV.

Source material: PBMCs. The sequence was obtained from a human donor in good health (CMV status not recorded). Some clones in this sample may be carry-over from other donors' samples. The chain employs TRBV6-1 and TRBJ1-4, with D perhaps matching TRBD1 (5 bases). CDR3 protein: CASSRNRGGVKLFF. The CDR3 region has the DNA TGTGCCAGCAGTCGCAATCGGGGGGGGGTAAAACTGTTTTTT.